A single sample is the source of the 28 T cell receptor beta chains below, sequenced in a study of cytotoxic CD8 clonotypes in ibrutinib-treated CLL. TCRdb's copy holds only in-frame clones and misses some; the assay was immunoSEQ multiplex PCR. Of some 92,000 clones listed, roughly four fifths are singletons. The source material was PBMCs, sampled after 24 months of ibrutinib treatment. The source is a human donor with chronic lymphocytic leukemia.

The CDR3 spells CASGTDSYEQYF. The CDR3, as DNA: TGTGCCAGCGGGACTGATTCCTACGAGCAGTACTTC. This chain links TRBV7-2 with TRBJ2-7; maybe TRBD2 (6 bases). Germline V CDR1 and CDR2: SGHTA, FQGNSA. Trimming cost V 8 bases and J 1 base, with 9 bases left between them. This CDR3 contains 12 residues.

A single count supports this clone. The V gene is TRBV9, the J gene TRBJ2-1; D remains ambiguous. The CDR3 has 13 residues. The germline V gene has CDR1 SGDLS and CDR2 YYNGEE. V was trimmed by 4 bases and J by 2 bases, leaving 7 bases between them. The CDR3 loop is CASSPGTYNEQFF. The CDR3 DNA sequence: TGTGCCAGCAGCCCAGGAACCTACAATGAGCAGTTCTTC.

V gene TRBV5-6 combines with J gene TRBJ1-5; D not certain. V dropped 0 bases and J dropped 7 bases, with 11 bases sitting between them. This CDR3 is 14 amino acids long. Germline V CDR1 and CDR2: SGHDT, YYEEEE. This chain's CDR3 is CASSLGGIGQPQHF. The CDR3 region has the DNA TGTGCCAGCAGCTTGGGAGGTATCGGGCAGCCCCAGCATTTT. The variable domain in full, completed from reference TRBV5-6 and TRBJ1-5, reads DAGVTQSPTHLIKTRGQQVTLRCSPKSGHDTVSWYQQALGQGPQFIFQYYEEEERQRGNFPDRFSGHQFPNYSSELNVNALLLGDSALYLCASSLGGIGQPQHFGDGTRLSIL.

The rearrangement joins TRBV9 to TRBJ2-5; D may correspond to TRBD1 or TRBD2 (5 bases each). The V end was cut by 1 base, the J end by 5 bases, with 15 bases between. Germline loops: CDR1 SGDLS, CDR2 YYNGEE. The CDR3 runs to 15 residues. The DNA for the CDR3 is TGTGCCAGCAGCGTATGGGAAGGGACGGGGGAGACCCAGTACTTC. As protein: CASSVWEGTGETQYF.

This clone was counted once. The rearrangement links TRBV28 to TRBJ1-2; TRBD1 aligns across 7 bases. V dropped 6 bases and J dropped 4; count of bases not matched to a gene: 11. The CDR3 is 15 residues long. Germline V gives CDR1 MDHEN, CDR2 SYDVKM. CDR3: CASSASDRVSYGYTF. The CDR3 nucleotides are TGTGCCAGCAGCGCATCTGACAGGGTGTCCTATGGCTACACCTTC.

The genes are TRBV15 and TRBJ1-4; D is perhaps TRBD1 (6 bases). Germline values: CDR1 LNHNV, CDR2 YYDKDF (reference sequence). This CDR3 comprises 15 residues. V lost 4 bases, J lost 8 bases, and 17 bases lay in between. CDR3: CATSTTGFNREKLFF. For the CDR3, the DNA is TGTGCCACCAGCACCACAGGGTTTAATCGGGAAAAACTGTTTTTT.

V is TRBV5-6 and J is TRBJ2-7; D may be TRBD1 (6 bases). Trimming removed 5 bases at V and 3 bases at J, with 15 bases between. Germline values: CDR1 SGHDT, CDR2 YYEEEE. The CDR3 is made up of 14 amino acids. CDR3 sequence (DNA): TGTGCCAGCAGACGTACAGGGTATCGCTACGAGCAGTACTTC. Protein sequence: CASRRTGYRYEQYF.

This chain links TRBV19 with TRBJ1-2, with D possibly matching TRBD1 (6 bases). The V gene's germline CDR1 is LNHDA and CDR2 SQIVND (reference sequence). V lost 2 bases, J lost 5 bases, and 12 bases lay in between. The CDR3 consists of 14 residues. CDR3 DNA sequence: TGTGCCAGTAGTATAATTGGGGGCCCGTATGGCTACACCTTC. Its translation is CASSIIGGPYGYTF.

The gene calls are TRBV7-3 and TRBJ1-1, with 7 bases fitting TRBD1. Germline V gene lookup returns CDR1 SGHTA and CDR2 FQGTGA. The V segment lost 5 bases and the J segment 5 bases; nucleotides outside the gene matches: 17. The CDR3 contains 17 residues. CDR3: CASSAYRYGGGGTEAFF. For the CDR3, the DNA is TGTGCCAGCAGCGCTTACCGATATGGAGGGGGCGGGACTGAAGCTTTCTTT.

This clone has a single count. The genes are TRBV29-1 and TRBJ2-5, with D possibly being TRBD1 (6 bases). Trimming removed 6 bases at V and 2 bases at J, with 13 bases between. CDR1 is SQVTM and CDR2 is ANQGSEA in the germline V gene. The CDR3 length is 13 residues. CDR3 in amino acids: CSVVTGFQETQYF. CDR3 coding DNA: TGCAGCGTCGTGACAGGCTTTCAAGAGACCCAGTACTTC. Supplemented by reference TRBV29-1 and TRBJ2-5, the full variable domain reads SAVISQKPSRDICQRGTSLTIQCQVDSQVTMMFWYRQQPGQSLTLIATANQGSEATYESGFVIDKFPISRPNLTFSTLTVSNMSPEDSSIYLCSVVTGFQETQYFGPGTRLLVL.

The genes are TRBV19 and TRBJ1-4; D gene ambiguous. The CDR3 has 14 amino acids. Germline assignment: CDR1 LNHDA and CDR2 SQIVND (reference sequence). The germline V and J ends were trimmed by 3 bases and 0 bases, with 5 bases remaining between them. The CDR3 nucleotides read TGTGCCAGTAGTATTGGATCAACTAATGAAAAACTGTTTTTT. Translating it yields CASSIGSTNEKLFF.

The gene calls are TRBV7-9 and TRBJ1-2, with 7 nucleotides matching TRBD1. This CDR3 region has 14 residues. Trimming removed 1 base from V and 4 bases from J; junction bases left unmatched: 3. The V gene's germline CDR1 is SEHNR and CDR2 FQNEAQ (reference sequence). DNA of the CDR3: TGTGCCAGCAGCTTAGGGGACAGAGCCTATGGCTACACCTTC. Protein product: CASSLGDRAYGYTF. The full variable domain, its missing parts supplied by reference TRBV7-9 and TRBJ1-2, is DTGVSQNPRHKITKRGQNVTFRCDPISEHNRLYWYRQTLGQGPEFLTYFQNEAQLEKSRLLSDRFSAERPKGSFSTLEIQRTEQGDSAMYLCASSLGDRAYGYTFGSGTRLTVV.

CDR3 protein: CAWSVPGERAYGYTF. The CDR3 DNA sequence: TGTGCCTGGAGTGTACCAGGGGAGAGAGCCTATGGCTACACCTTC. The genes are TRBV30 and TRBJ1-2, with D possibly matching TRBD1 (6 bases). The CDR3 is 15 residues long. Germline V gene lookup returns CDR1 GTSNPN and CDR2 SVGIG (reference sequence). V lost 0 bases and J lost 4, with 15 bases in between.

This clone occurred a few times. The rearrangement joins TRBV5-8 to TRBJ1-4; D remains ambiguous. V was trimmed by 2 bases and J by 6 bases, leaving 11 bases between them. The CDR3 consists of 14 residues. The germline V gene encodes CDR1 SGHTS and CDR2 YDEGEE. Here the CDR3 DNA reads TGTGCCAGCAGCTTTGGTCGAGGGTATGAAAAACTGTTTTTT. It codes for CASSFGRGYEKLFF.

The rearrangement joins TRBV5-1 to TRBJ2-7; D gene uncertain. CDR3 length: 12 amino acids. Trimming removed 4 bases at V and 6 bases at J, with 11 bases between. CDR1 is SGHRS and CDR2 is YFSETQ in the germline V gene. CDR3 nucleotide sequence: TGCGCCAGCAGCAGCGTAGGCCGCGAGCAGTACTTC. It yields the protein CASSSVGREQYF.

V and J are TRBV10-2 and TRBJ1-3; D remains unclear. The CDR3 covers 15 residues. The germline gives CDR1 WSHSY, CDR2 SAAADI. Trimming took 2 bases from V and 0 from J, leaving 8 bases between them. The DNA for the CDR3 is TGCGCCAGCAGTGAGCGGGCTTTCTCTGGAAACACCATATATTTT. Translating it yields CASSERAFSGNTIYF.

This sequence joins TRBV28 and TRBJ1-1, with 7 bases identical to TRBD1. Germline CDR1 reads MDHEN; CDR2 reads SYDVKM. The V and J ends lost 4 bases and 4 bases, in that order; junction bases with no gene match: 9. The CDR3 is 15 amino acids. Here the CDR3 DNA reads TGTGCCAGCAGTTCTCCTCTGACAGGGTCCACTGAAGCTTTCTTT. This translates into CASSSPLTGSTEAFF.

The rearrangement uses TRBV4-1 and TRBJ2-4; possibly TRBD2 for D (6 bases). The V gene lost 4 bases and the J gene lost 1 base, with 17 bases spanning the gap. The germline V gene encodes CDR1 MGHRA and CDR2 YSYEKL. The CDR3 has 17 amino acids. The CDR3: CASSPARGAAAKNIQYF. The CDR3 DNA follows: TGCGCCAGCAGCCCAGCTCGCGGGGCTGCGGCCAAAAACATTCAGTACTTC.

V usage is TRBV10-3 and J usage is TRBJ2-1; TRBD2 agrees at 12 bases. Germline values: CDR1 ENHRY, CDR2 SYGVKD. The CDR3 runs to 15 residues. After removal of 6 bases from V and 6 bases from J, the junction contained 6 bases not matched to a gene. The CDR3 protein is CAISLAGGVGNEQFF. The CDR3 bases are TGTGCCATCAGCCTAGCGGGAGGGGTAGGCAATGAGCAGTTCTTC.

J is TRBJ2-5 and V is TRBV2, with 9 bases fitting TRBD1. In germline, CDR1 is SNHLY, CDR2 FYNNEI. V lost 7 bases to trimming and J lost 5 bases; unmatched junction nucleotides: 8. The CDR3 contains 14 residues. The CDR3 sequence: CASNLQGAGETQYF. CDR3 nucleotide sequence: TGTGCCAGCAATTTACAGGGGGCCGGTGAGACCCAGTACTTC.

CDR3 sequence: CASSPPYGDLRYGYTF. The CDR3, as DNA: TGTGCCAGCAGTCCCCCATACGGGGACCTAAGATATGGCTACACCTTC. The genes are TRBV28 and TRBJ1-2; D is perhaps TRBD1 (5 bases). Germline V gene sequence: CDR1 MDHEN, CDR2 SYDVKM. V lost 5 bases, J lost 5 bases, and 21 bases lay in between. The CDR3 spans 16 residues.

J is TRBJ1-1 and V is TRBV5-5, with D unclear. Germline V lookup: CDR1 SGHKS, CDR2 YYEKEE (reference sequence). CDR3 length: 14 amino acids. V was clipped by 4 bases and J by 4 bases, with 14 bases between them. CDR3 residues: CASSKIRESTEAFF. The DNA for the CDR3 is TGTGCCAGCAGCAAAATTAGGGAGAGCACTGAAGCTTTCTTT.

The V call is TRBV15, the J call TRBJ2-7, with a tentative D call TRBD2 (7 bases). This CDR3 spans 16 amino acids. V lost 0 bases and J 2 bases, leaving 14 bases between the germline ends. Germline CDR1 reads LNHNV; CDR2 reads YYDKDF (reference sequence). DNA of the CDR3: TGTGCCACCAGCAGAGATTCGGGGGGCAGGACCTACGAGCAGTACTTC. Encoded protein: CATSRDSGGRTYEQYF.

This CDR3 is CASTKNQLSGRRTYNEQFF. The DNA of the CDR3 is TGTGCCAGTACCAAAAATCAACTTTCGGGACGGAGAACCTACAATGAGCAGTTCTTC. This rearrangement joins TRBV19 to TRBJ2-1; D assignment may be TRBD1 or TRBD2 (5 bases each). Germline loops: CDR1 LNHDA, CDR2 SQIVND (reference sequence). The ends were cut back, 7 bases at V and 2 bases at J, with 27 bases in the middle. CDR3 length equals 19 residues.

The J gene is TRBJ2-7, the V gene TRBV10-3, with 9 nucleotides matching TRBD1. V shed 8 bases and J 2 bases; nucleotides not matched to a gene: 7. The CDR3 has 14 residues. In germline, CDR1 is ENHRY, CDR2 SYGVKD. The CDR3 is CAIGTGTGPYEQYF. The CDR3 DNA is TGTGCCATCGGAACCGGGACAGGGCCCTACGAGCAGTACTTC.

The rearrangement links TRBV7-6 to TRBJ1-5; D is ambiguous. The V end was cut by 1 base, the J end by 8 bases, with 9 bases between. Germline V gives CDR1 SGHVS, CDR2 FNYEAQ. The CDR3 covers 13 residues. The CDR3 DNA follows: TGTGCCAGCAGCTTAGGGAGCCTTGAGCCCCAGCATTTT. Protein: CASSLGSLEPQHF. Filled out from reference TRBV7-6 and TRBJ1-5, the complete variable domain reads GAGVSQSPRYKVTKRGQDVALRCDPISGHVSLYWYRQALGQGPEFLTYFNYEAQQDKSGLPNDRFSAERPEGSISTLTIQRTEQRDSAMYRCASSLGSLEPQHFGDGTRLSIL.

The CDR3 coding sequence is TGTGCCAGTAGTATAGGAACAGGGCGAGGCAATCAGCCCCAGCATTTT. Protein product: CASSIGTGRGNQPQHF. The chain links TRBV19 to TRBJ1-5, with D maybe TRBD1 (6 bases). Germline loops: CDR1 LNHDA, CDR2 SQIVND (reference sequence). The CDR3 runs to 16 residues. Trimming took off 1 base at V and 2 bases at J, with 12 bases between the two ends.

The J gene is TRBJ2-7, the V gene TRBV29-1, with 7 bases matching TRBD1. The length of the CDR3 is 20 residues. The V gene's germline CDR1 is SQVTM and CDR2 ANQGSEA. J was trimmed by 0 bases and V by 4 bases; bases with no gene match: 24. CDR3 loop: CSVAQVGKGQRLSVSYEQYF. CDR3 in DNA: TGCAGCGTTGCCCAAGTGGGCAAGGGACAGCGCCTTAGTGTCTCCTACGAGCAGTACTTC.